The 23 T cell receptor beta chains below were found in one sample sequenced in a study of cytomegalovirus exposure and HLA in healthy donors. Primers included in the PCR were 60 Vbeta and 13 Jbeta primers. The assay was immunoSEQ multiplex PCR, and TCRdb's table has in-frame clones only and misses some. The sample contains some 130,000 clones, 79% of which appear only once. What was sequenced was PBMCs. The receptors were sampled from a man in his forties in good health and CMV-seropositive.

The chain employs TRBV5-1 and TRBJ2-6, with D unresolved. The CDR3 extends over 15 amino acids. The V gene lost 0 bases and the J gene lost 5 bases, with 9 bases spanning the gap. Germline V lookup: CDR1 SGHRS, CDR2 YFSETQ. The CDR3 sequence is CASSLAQIRANVLTF. The CDR3, as DNA: TGCGCCAGCAGCTTGGCCCAAATTCGGGCCAACGTCCTGACTTTC.

V and J are TRBV28 and TRBJ1-4; maybe TRBD1 (5 bases). There are 15 residues in the CDR3. The germline V and J ends were trimmed by 3 bases and 8 bases, with 16 bases remaining between them. Looked up from germline, CDR1 is MDHEN and CDR2 is SYDVKM. This CDR3 is CASSLSFGTGEKLFF. The CDR3 DNA reads TGTGCCAGCAGTTTGAGCTTTGGGACTGGGGAAAAACTGTTTTTT.

This clone has a handful of counts. J is TRBJ2-3 and V is TRBV6-4; 7 nucleotides agree with TRBD2. The CDR3 is 13 amino acids. The V gene's germline CDR1 is MRHNA and CDR2 SNTAGT. Germline trimming cut 3 bases from V and 6 bases from J; bases unmatched to any gene: 3. CDR3 sequence: CASSEAGGDTQYF. For the CDR3, the DNA is TGTGCCAGCAGTGAGGCCGGGGGGGATACGCAGTATTTT.

The chain couples TRBV6-6 to TRBJ2-1; 13 bases align to TRBD2. Germline V gene data show CDR1 as MNHNY and CDR2 as SVGAGI (reference sequence). CDR3 length equals 15 residues. Trimming at V came to 4 bases and at J to 7 bases, leaving 4 bases not matched to a gene. The CDR3 region has the DNA TGTGCCAGCAGTTTTTGGACTAGCGGGAGTAATGAGCAGTTCTTC. Its protein is CASSFWTSGSNEQFF.

V gene TRBV2 combines with J gene TRBJ1-2, with D tentatively TRBD1 (5 bases). This CDR3 region has 13 residues. Trimming cost V 4 bases and J 2 bases, with 8 bases left between them. The germline gives CDR1 SNHLY, CDR2 FYNNEI. The CDR3 sequence: CASSADRNYGYTF. The CDR3, as DNA: TGTGCCAGCAGTGCAGACAGAAACTATGGCTACACCTTC. Full variable domain (rest looked up from reference TRBV2 and TRBJ1-2): EPEVTQTPSHQVTQMGQEVILRCVPISNHLYFYWYRQILGQKVEFLVSFYNNEISEKSEIFDDQFSVERPDGSNFTLKIRSTKLEDSAMYFCASSADRNYGYTFGSGTRLTVV.

The genes are TRBV30 and TRBJ1-2; TRBD1 matches at 11 bases. The CDR3 has 14 residues. CDR1 is GTSNPN, CDR2 SVGIG, per germline (reference sequence). The V gene end was trimmed by 3 bases and the J gene end by 7 bases; junction bases not matched to a gene: 7. CDR3 loop: CAWSLGQGAGGYTF. Written as DNA, the CDR3 is TGTGCCTGGAGCCTCGGACAGGGGGCTGGTGGCTACACCTTC.

This chain links TRBV6-1 with TRBJ1-5, with D perhaps matching TRBD1 (5 bases). CDR1 MNHNS and CDR2 SASEGT come from the germline V gene. This CDR3 spans 13 amino acids. V was clipped by 2 bases and J by 6 bases, with 8 bases between them. The CDR3 region has the DNA TGTGCCAGCAGTGAACAGGGTAGTCAGCCCCAGCATTTT. Translation: CASSEQGSQPQHF.

This chain uses TRBV2 with TRBJ1-2; 10 bases agree with TRBD1. Germline CDR1 is SNHLY and CDR2 is FYNNEI. This CDR3 comprises 15 residues. The V segment lost 6 bases and the J segment 7 bases; nucleotides outside the gene matches: 11. The CDR3 is CASRPGTGAESGYTF. The CDR3 region has the DNA TGTGCCAGCAGACCCGGGACAGGGGCTGAGTCTGGCTACACCTTC.

The rearrangement links TRBV6-4 to TRBJ1-5, with unresolved D. The CDR3 runs 13 residues. Trimming stripped 5 bases from V and 4 bases from J, with 9 bases between. Germline CDR1 MRHNA, CDR2 SNTAGT. CDR3 region: CASSSELNQPQHF. The CDR3 region has the DNA TGTGCCAGCAGTTCGGAGTTGAATCAGCCCCAGCATTTT.

This sequence joins TRBV5-1 and TRBJ2-1, with TRBD2 identical over 11 bases. Per germline, CDR1 SGHRS and CDR2 YFSETQ. The length of the CDR3 is 17 residues. Losses at the gene ends were 2 bases for V and 4 bases for J; bases not matched to a gene: 8. CDR3 protein: CASSLIFGTSGYNEQFF. CDR3 sequence (DNA): TGCGCCAGCAGCTTAATTTTTGGGACTAGCGGATACAATGAGCAGTTCTTC.

In DNA, the CDR3 is TGTGCCAGTAGTTTCCGACAGGGGGCCAGCACAGATACGCAGTATTTT. Its translation: CASSFRQGASTDTQYF. The chain employs TRBV19 and TRBJ2-3; 10 nucleotides agree with TRBD1. There are 16 residues in the CDR3. Germline V CDR1 and CDR2: LNHDA, SQIVND (reference sequence). The trim removed 5 bases at V and 0 bases at J, leaving 5 bases unmatched.

This clone was counted ten times or more. The chain is built from TRBV5-5 and TRBJ2-7; D unresolved. The CDR3 is 14 amino acids. Trimming pared 1 base from V and 0 bases from J, leaving 8 bases between. Germline V gene data show CDR1 as SGHKS and CDR2 as YYEKEE (reference sequence). The CDR3: CASSLFVSSYEQYF. CDR3 sequence (DNA): TGTGCCAGCAGCTTGTTTGTGAGCTCCTACGAGCAGTACTTC.

The rearrangement uses TRBV19 and TRBJ2-3; TRBD2 aligns across 10 bases. Germline V gives CDR1 LNHDA, CDR2 SQIVND (reference sequence). The CDR3 is 15 amino acids. Germline trimming cut 5 bases from V and 2 bases from J; bases unmatched to any gene: 4. CDR3 in DNA: TGTGCCAGTAGTGTCGGACTAGCGGACACAGATACGCAGTATTTT. Amino acid sequence: CASSVGLADTDTQYF.

The V gene is TRBV5-1, the J gene TRBJ2-7, with a tentative D call TRBD2 (6 bases). Deletions cut 3 bases from V and 6 bases from J, with 10 bases between. The germline V gene has CDR1 SGHRS and CDR2 YFSETQ. The length of the CDR3 is 12 residues. The CDR3 DNA follows: TGCGCCAGCAGCTGGGGGGTTGCCGAGCAGTACTTC. Residues: CASSWGVAEQYF.

V gene TRBV15 combines with J gene TRBJ2-5; 8 nucleotides agree with TRBD2. Germline-derived CDR1 and CDR2 are LNHNV and YYDKDF (reference sequence). The CDR3 is 12 residues long. The trim removed 5 bases at V and 7 bases at J, leaving 3 bases unmatched. CDR3 loop: CATSRREGTQYF. In DNA form, the CDR3 reads TGTGCCACCAGCCGACGGGAGGGGACCCAGTACTTC. The variable domain in full, completed from reference TRBV15 and TRBJ2-5, reads DAMVIQNPRYQVTQFGKPVTLSCSQTLNHNVMYWYQQKSSQAPKLLFHYYDKDFNNEADTPDNFQSRRPNTSFCFLDIRSPGLGDTAMYLCATSRREGTQYFGPGTRLLVL.

V gene TRBV7-8 combines with J gene TRBJ1-5, with D perhaps TRBD1 (5 bases). V lost 5 bases to trimming and J lost 5 bases, with 10 bases between them. The CDR3 has 13 residues. Germline CDR1 and CDR2: SGHVS and FQNEAQ. DNA for the CDR3: TGTGCCAGCAGCGCCAGGGAAGATCAGCCCCAGCATTTT. It is translated as CASSAREDQPQHF.

The chain couples TRBV30 to TRBJ1-6; D is undetermined. CDR1 and CDR2 from the germline V gene are GTSNPN and SVGIG (reference sequence). The CDR3 is 13 residues long. V lost 2 bases and J lost 9, with 11 bases in between. The CDR3 DNA follows: TGTGCCTGGAGTCAGGAGGCACGTTCACCCCTCCACTTT. It yields the protein CAWSQEARSPLHF.

This chain joins TRBV29-1 and TRBJ2-1, with D uncertain. V was clipped by 4 bases and J by 5 bases, with 12 bases between them. There are 13 residues in the CDR3. Germline CDR1 SQVTM, CDR2 ANQGSEA. DNA of the CDR3: TGCAGCGTTGGGGTAGCAGTAGACAATGAGCAGTTCTTC. Translating gives CSVGVAVDNEQFF.

The genes are TRBV7-6 and TRBJ2-5, with no clear D. The end of the DNA aligns better with TRBJ2-7, so the J call may be wrong. The CDR3 is 12 amino acids. Germline V gene sequence: CDR1 SGHVS, CDR2 FNYEAQ. The CDR3 nucleotides are TGTGCCAGCAGCTCGTCCTCCTACGAGCAGTACTTC. Translated: CASSSSSYEQYF.

This clone was seen a single time. This chain uses TRBV30 with TRBJ1-2, with D maybe TRBD1 (6 bases). Germline CDR1 reads GTSNPN; CDR2 reads SVGIG (reference sequence). The V and J ends lost 2 bases and 6 bases respectively, with 19 bases between them. CDR3 size: 15 residues. Written as DNA, the CDR3 is TGTGCCTGGAGTTCCCGGGTTCTTGGGGGCCATGGCTACACCTTC. Protein product: CAWSSRVLGGHGYTF.

This clone was seen just once. The chain combines TRBV5-1 with TRBJ1-1, with 7 bases that match TRBD1. Germline CDR1 reads SGHRS; CDR2 reads YFSETQ. V dropped 0 bases and J dropped 3; count of bases not matched to a gene: 2. There are 14 residues in the CDR3. CDR3 sequence reads: CASSLVQGDTEAFF. The CDR3, as DNA: TGCGCCAGCAGCTTGGTTCAGGGGGACACTGAAGCTTTCTTT.

The chain employs TRBV5-6 and TRBJ2-3, with TRBD1 as a possible D gene (5 bases). V lost 4 bases to trimming and J lost 2 bases, with 14 bases between them. Germline V gives CDR1 SGHDT, CDR2 YYEEEE. The CDR3 is 15 amino acids. CDR3 amino acids: CASSPTVDTTDTQYF. The CDR3 bases are TGTGCCAGCAGCCCGACAGTAGACACCACAGATACGCAGTATTTT.

The V and J genes are TRBV29-1 and TRBJ1-2; 8 bases fit TRBD1. Germline trimming cut 6 bases from V and 8 bases from J; bases unmatched to any gene: 8. This CDR3 region has 12 residues. The germline gives CDR1 SQVTM, CDR2 ANQGSEA. The CDR3 DNA reads as TGCAGCGTCGGGCCAGGGGGCCAAGGCTACACCTTC. As protein: CSVGPGGQGYTF. Supplemented by reference TRBV29-1 and TRBJ1-2, the full variable domain reads SAVISQKPSRDICQRGTSLTIQCQVDSQVTMMFWYRQQPGQSLTLIATANQGSEATYESGFVIDKFPISRPNLTFSTLTVSNMSPEDSSIYLCSVGPGGQGYTFGSGTRLTVV.